This entry lists 10 T cell receptor beta chains sequenced from one sample in a study of cytomegalovirus exposure and HLA in healthy donors. The PCR had 60 Vbeta and 13 Jbeta primers. Generated by immunoSEQ multiplex PCR, the TCRdb table keeps only in-frame clones and is missing some. The repertoire holds over 150,000 clones, with 60% to 80% as singletons. The sample taken for sequencing was PBMCs. The source of these receptors is a woman in her twenties or thirties in good health and CMV-seropositive.

The chain carries TRBV27 and TRBJ2-1; TRBD2 aligns across 11 bases. V shed 3 bases, J shed 9 bases, and the junction held 10 bases outside the gene matches. Germline V lookup: CDR1 MNHEY, CDR2 SMNVEV (reference sequence). CDR3 length: 16 residues. Here the CDR3 DNA reads TGTGCCAGCAGTTTTATCTTGACTAGCGGGAAGGTTGAGCAGTTCTTC. Its translation is CASSFILTSGKVEQFF.

The chain carries TRBV5-8 and TRBJ1-5, with D unclear. The V gene's germline CDR1 is SGHTS and CDR2 YDEGEE. The CDR3 contains 15 residues. V lost 2 bases and J 1 base, leaving 10 bases between the germline ends. This CDR3 reads CASSLGGLSNQPQHF. Here the CDR3 DNA reads TGTGCCAGCAGCTTAGGAGGGCTCAGCAATCAGCCCCAGCATTTT. The whole variable domain, filled in from reference TRBV5-8 and TRBJ1-5, reads EAGVTQSPTHLIKTRGQQATLRCSPISGHTSVYWYQQALGLGLQFLLWYDEGEERNRGNFPPRFSGRQFPNYSSELNVNALELEDSALYLCASSLGGLSNQPQHFGDGTRLSIL.

This clone came up once. The rearrangement links TRBV19 to TRBJ1-5; 9 nucleotides match TRBD1. Germline CDR1 and CDR2: LNHDA and SQIVND (reference sequence). The V gene end was trimmed by 6 bases and the J gene end by 4 bases; junction bases not matched to a gene: 7. The CDR3 is 15 amino acids. The CDR3 loop reads CASSLDRGRNQPQHF. The CDR3 bases are TGTGCCAGTAGCCTGGACAGGGGACGAAATCAGCCCCAGCATTTT.

J is TRBJ2-1 and V is TRBV5-1, with D unresolved. CDR3 length: 12 residues. The V and J ends lost 3 bases and 7 bases respectively, with 8 bases between them. Germline lookup yields CDR1 SGHRS and CDR2 YFSETQ. CDR3 amino acids: CASSSGGNEQFF. In DNA, the CDR3 is TGCGCCAGCAGCTCAGGTGGAAATGAGCAGTTCTTC.

The CDR3 spells CASSLGGDEQYF. CDR3 sequence (DNA): TGTGCCAGCAGTTTAGGGGGGGATGAGCAGTACTTC. The chain joins TRBV28 to TRBJ2-7; the match to TRBD2 covers 7 bases. CDR1 MDHEN and CDR2 SYDVKM come from the germline V gene. The trim removed 2 bases at V and 7 bases at J, leaving 2 bases unmatched. CDR3 length equals 12 residues. Full variable domain (outside the CDR3, taken from reference TRBV28 and TRBJ2-7): DVKVTQSSRYLVKRTGEKVFLECVQDMDHENMFWYRQDPGLGLRLIYFSYDVKMKEKGDIPEGYSVSREKKERFSLILESASTNQTSMYLCASSLGGDEQYFGPGTRLTVT.

V gene TRBV6-5 combines with J gene TRBJ2-7; tentatively, D is TRBD1 (5 bases). Trimming removed 3 bases at V and 3 bases at J, with 15 bases between. CDR3 length: 15 amino acids. Germline V gene lookup returns CDR1 MNHEY and CDR2 SVGAGI. The CDR3 nucleotides read TGTGCCAGCAGTTATCAAACAACAGGATTCTACGAGCAGTACTTC. Translating gives CASSYQTTGFYEQYF.

The chain links TRBV11-1 to TRBJ2-5; D remains unclear. The CDR3 consists of 14 residues. The V and J ends lost 4 bases and 5 bases respectively, with 14 bases between them. The germline CDR1 and CDR2 sequences are SGHAT and FQDESV (reference sequence). The CDR3 loop reads CASSYRMVGETQYF. CDR3 nucleotides: TGTGCCAGCAGCTATCGGATGGTCGGGGAGACCCAGTACTTC.

The V and J genes are TRBV5-1 and TRBJ2-7; 8 bases are a match to TRBD1. The CDR3 sequence is 14 residues long. V shed 4 bases, J shed 0 bases, and the junction held 3 bases outside the gene matches. CDR1 is SGHRS and CDR2 is YFSETQ in the germline V gene. Here the CDR3 reads CASSPDRDSYEQYF. CDR3 in DNA: TGCGCCAGCAGCCCGGACAGGGACTCCTACGAGCAGTACTTC.

Here the CDR3 DNA reads TGTGCCAGCAGTCGGAGTGGGAGTTACAATGAGCAGTTCTTC. It translates to CASSRSGSYNEQFF. The J gene is TRBJ2-1, the V gene TRBV6-5; possibly TRBD2 for D (5 bases). V lost 5 bases and J lost 4, with 12 bases in between. CDR3 size: 14 residues. Germline values: CDR1 MNHEY, CDR2 SVGAGI.

CDR3 in amino acids: CASSLQTGTGGNEQYF. CDR3 coding DNA: TGTGCCAGCAGCTTACAGACCGGGACAGGGGGGAATGAGCAGTACTTC. This chain joins TRBV7-9 and TRBJ2-7, with 11 positions matching TRBD1. This CDR3 is built from 16 residues. Trimming took 2 bases from V and 7 from J; bases not matched to a gene: 10. CDR1 is SEHNR and CDR2 is FQNEAQ in the germline V gene (reference sequence). Combining the CDR3 with reference TRBV7-9 and TRBJ2-7 gives the whole variable domain DTGVSQNPRHKITKRGQNVTFRCDPISEHNRLYWYRQTLGQGPEFLTYFQNEAQLEKSRLLSDRFSAERPKGSFSTLEIQRTEQGDSAMYLCASSLQTGTGGNEQYFGPGTRLTVT.